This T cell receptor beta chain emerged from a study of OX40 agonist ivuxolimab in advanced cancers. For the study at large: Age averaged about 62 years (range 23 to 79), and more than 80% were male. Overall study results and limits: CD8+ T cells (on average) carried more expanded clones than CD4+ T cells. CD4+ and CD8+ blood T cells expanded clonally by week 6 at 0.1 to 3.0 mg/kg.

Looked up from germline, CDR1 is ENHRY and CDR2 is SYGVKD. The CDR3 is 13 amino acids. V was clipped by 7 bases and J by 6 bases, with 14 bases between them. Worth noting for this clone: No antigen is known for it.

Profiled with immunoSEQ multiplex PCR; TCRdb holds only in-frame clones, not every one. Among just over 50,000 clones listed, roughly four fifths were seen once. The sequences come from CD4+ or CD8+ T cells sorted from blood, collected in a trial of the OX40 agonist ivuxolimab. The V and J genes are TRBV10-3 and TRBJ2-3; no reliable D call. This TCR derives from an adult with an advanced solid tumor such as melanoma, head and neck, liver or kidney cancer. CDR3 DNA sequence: TGTGCCATCACCAGAAGCAGCCAGGATACGCAGTATTTT. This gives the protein CAITRSSQDTQYF.